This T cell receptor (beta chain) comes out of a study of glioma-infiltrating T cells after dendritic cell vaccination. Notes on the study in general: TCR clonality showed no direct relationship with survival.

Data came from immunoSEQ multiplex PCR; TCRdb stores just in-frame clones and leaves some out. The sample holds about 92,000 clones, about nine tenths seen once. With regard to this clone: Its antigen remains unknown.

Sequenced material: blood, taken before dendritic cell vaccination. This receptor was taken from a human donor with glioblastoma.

CDR3 protein: CAISGRGGGRAYEQYF. The DNA for the CDR3 is TGTGCCATCAGTGGCCGGGGGGGCGGGAGGGCCTACGAGCAGTACTTC. V gene TRBV10-3 combines with J gene TRBJ2-7, with TRBD2 identical over 9 bases. Germline CDR1 reads ENHRY; CDR2 reads SYGVKD. The CDR3 covers 16 residues. Germline trimming cut 4 bases from V and 2 bases from J; bases unmatched to any gene: 9.